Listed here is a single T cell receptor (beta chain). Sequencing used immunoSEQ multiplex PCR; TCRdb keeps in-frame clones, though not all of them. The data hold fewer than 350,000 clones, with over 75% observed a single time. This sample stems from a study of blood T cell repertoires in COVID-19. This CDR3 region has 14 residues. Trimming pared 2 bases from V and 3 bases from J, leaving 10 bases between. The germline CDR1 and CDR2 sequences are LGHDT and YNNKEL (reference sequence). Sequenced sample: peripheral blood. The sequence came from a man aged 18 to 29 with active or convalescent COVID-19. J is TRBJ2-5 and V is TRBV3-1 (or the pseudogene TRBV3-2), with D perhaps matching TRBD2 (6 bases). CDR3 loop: CASSQNGGEETQYF. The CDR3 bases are TGTGCCAGCAGCCAAAACGGAGGGGAAGAGACCCAGTACTTC.